The present entry profiles one TCR beta chain with its context. The antigen remains unidentified. Clones were sequenced by immunoSEQ multiplex PCR, and TCRdb holds only the in-frame ones, with some missing. The table records some 310,000 clones, roughly 86% of them present only once. These data belong to a study of cytomegalovirus exposure and HLA in healthy donors. Study-wide results and limits: While the bulk of TCR sequences proved rare, some public TCRs turned up in many donors. Cytomegalovirus status was reportedly diagnosed by the classifier with high specificity and sensitivity. Subsequent analysis revealed that first-cohort TCR clusters tended to co-occur in the 120 or so validation repertoires.

The ends were cut back, 1 base at V and 5 bases at J, with 8 bases in the middle. The germline V gene encodes CDR1 KGHSH and CDR2 LQKENI. This CDR3 comprises 13 residues. The receptor comes from a man aged 25-45 years in good health and CMV-seronegative. This rearrangement joins TRBV18 to TRBJ1-2, with D hard to call. The specimen sequenced was PBMCs. DNA of the CDR3: TGTGCCAGCTCACCACAGGCGGAATATGGCTACACCTTC. It translates to CASSPQAEYGYTF.